Listed here is a single TCR beta chain. What it recognizes is unknown. This sample was included in a study of T cell responses to AZD1222 COVID-19 vaccine. In the study overall: Analyses pooled second doses at about 4 or about 12 weeks. Study-level results: Dominant CD4 TCR responses targeted spike regions 160-218 and 743-854.

Libraries were prepared by immunoSEQ multiplex PCR; TCRdb keeps only in-frame clonotypes and omits some of them. The sample lists more than 95,000 clones, approximately 90% occurring once. The CDR3 sequence is 14 residues long. Trimming stripped 4 bases from V and 1 base from J, with 10 bases between. Germline lookup yields CDR1 LNHDA and CDR2 SQIVND (reference sequence). The sample consisted of peripheral blood, taken on day 0 of AZD1222 vaccination. The chain combines TRBV19 with TRBJ1-1; D might be TRBD1 (5 bases). The clonotype comes from an adult in good health. CDR3 region: CASSTDGQNTEAFF. The DNA of the CDR3 is TGTGCCAGTAGTACCGACGGACAGAACACTGAAGCTTTCTTT.